This T cell receptor (beta chain) was found in a study of cytomegalovirus exposure and HLA in healthy donors. Study information: Most genotyped donors, around four fifths of more than 300, had Caucasian-associated genetic ancestry. Findings of the study overall: Links to common viral pathogens appeared, in a later analysis, for several of the most significant clusters. An analysis was carried out at a later point. It showed that HLA-associated TCR beta chains were more clonally expanded than equally common non-associated chains.

The PCR used 60 Vbeta and 13 Jbeta primers. Source study methods: In a later analysis, approximately 73 million unique TCR beta chains included roughly 11 million shared by two or more donors. The repertoire was sequenced with immunoSEQ multiplex PCR; TCRdb's copy has only in-frame clones and lacks some. That table supplies the V and J calls and clone size; D and trimming were determined from the DNA. The sample carries approximately 76,000 clones, about two thirds recorded once. About this clone: Its antigen is currently unknown.

The CDR3 runs 16 residues. The germline CDR1 and CDR2 sequences are SGHTS and YDEGEE. V trimming: 0 bases; J trimming: 6 bases; junction bases outside the gene matches: 8. The sample taken for sequencing was PBMCs. This receptor was identified in a man under 40 in good health and CMV-seropositive. V usage is TRBV5-8 and J usage is TRBJ2-1, with TRBD2 matching over 8 bases. CDR3 sequence reads: CASSLVSGNKANEQFF. The DNA of the CDR3 is TGTGCCAGCAGCTTGGTTAGCGGGAATAAGGCCAATGAGCAGTTCTTC.